This T cell receptor (beta chain) was sequenced for a study of blood T cell repertoires in COVID-19. Method: immunoSEQ multiplex PCR; TCRdb's copy keeps in-frame clones and lacks some. In the table there are roughly 31,000 clones, 85% to 90% of which are singletons. From germline, CDR1 is SGHNT and CDR2 YYREEE (reference sequence). The CDR3 length is 16 residues. J gave up 3 bases and V 4 bases, and 7 bases lay outside the gene matches. V and J are TRBV5-4 and TRBJ2-2; TRBD2 matches 9 bases. Sequenced material: peripheral blood. This clonotype originated in a man in his fifties or sixties with active COVID-19. Here the CDR3 DNA reads TGTGCCAGCAGCCTCCCGGGACTAGCTTACACCGGGGAGCTGTTTTTT. It yields the protein CASSLPGLAYTGELFF.